This entry features one TCR beta chain sequence. No antigen is known for it. All trial patients relapsed after autologous stem cell transplantation. Complete response, partial response or progressive disease constituted the best response categories observed. These data come from a study of PD-1 blockade in classical Hodgkin lymphoma. Study-level points and caveats: Exclusion applied to patients who initiated nivolumab less than 1 year following ASCT. As was reported, newly diagnosed patients showed lower baseline TCR diversity than healthy donors did. A significant rise in TCR diversity by C4D1 was seen for CD4+ but not CD8+ cells.

Germline CDR1 reads SNHLY; CDR2 reads FYNNEI. V gave up 6 bases and J gave up 1 base; unmatched junction bases: 8. The CDR3 has 16 amino acids. Clones were read by immunoSEQ multiplex PCR, and TCRdb kept only the in-frame ones, dropping some. The sample lists almost 100,000 clones; 80% to 95% were seen once. The specimen comprised peripheral blood mononuclear cells (PBMCs), sampled at baseline. The TCR comes from a human donor with classical Hodgkin lymphoma. The gene calls are TRBV2 and TRBJ2-2; TRBD1 agrees at 7 bases. The CDR3 protein is CASRSPRTGNTGELFF. In DNA form, the CDR3 reads TGTGCCAGCAGGAGTCCTAGGACAGGGAACACCGGGGAGCTGTTTTTT.